What follows are 31 T cell receptor beta chains derived from one specimen sequenced in a study of CD8+ T cells in alopecia areata (dated by TCRdb to the late 2010s). Library preparation used the immunoSEQ multiplex PCR assay. For TCR sequencing, RNA was extracted from every sample and reverse transcribed into cDNA to serve as template. Not all clones reach the TCRdb copy of this immuneACCESS table, which keeps in-frame sequences only. Checked studies attribute under half of the gap to unresolved V genes and leave the rest unexplained. The data for this sample show 270,000 or so clones, each detected more than once. Approximately 1.2% of the sample lies in the top ten. Cells from mouse cutaneous lymph nodes were pooled, stained for CD4, CD8alpha, NKG2D, NKG2ACE and other markers, and then sorted on a BD Influx. The sample consisted of CD4+ T cells sorted from a lymph node. The receptors here all came from a C3H/HeJ mouse with alopecia areata. The strain carries MHC haplotype H2-k.

In this sample, this clone turned up a few times. Gene labels here are mouse ones. The read ends 4 residues shy of where the CDR3 ends; the end is completed using the germline J gene. The chain has TRBV31 and TRBJ1-2; D unclear. Germline V gene lookup returns CDR1 GKSSPN and CDR2 SITVG. The CDR3 consists of 15 residues. Trimming shortened V by 2 bases and J by 0 bases, and 13 bases separated the two germline ends. The CDR3 is CAWSGVGRANSDYTF. The CDR3 DNA, read in part, is TGTGCCTGGAGTGGGGTAGGGAGGGCAAACTCC.

As concerns this clone: Gene and germline names: mouse. With the read ending 4 residues before the CDR3 end, the germline J gene is used to fill in that end. The chain carries TRBV5 and TRBJ2-7, with 12 bases aligning to TRBD2. Germline V gene lookup returns CDR1 LGHNA and CDR2 YNLKQL (reference sequence). The length of the CDR3 is 15 residues. This CDR3 reads CASSTPGTGGYEQYF. CDR3 DNA, as far as it was read: TGTGCCAGCAGCACCCCCGGGACTGGGGGGTAT.

About this clone: Germline and genes here are mouse. The observed sequence ends 4 residues before the CDR3 terminus, with the missing tail filled in from the germline J gene. This chain connects TRBV1 to TRBJ1-1; tentatively, D is TRBD1 (6 bases). This CDR3 spans 14 amino acids. Germline-derived CDR1 and CDR2 are NSQYPW and LRSPGD (reference sequence). CDR3 DNA, as far as it was read: TGCACCTGCAGTGCAGTCAGGGGTGGGACA. Translation: CTCSAVRGGT. The full CDR3 protein reads CTCSAVRGGTEVFF. The full variable domain, completed using reference TRBV1 and TRBJ1-1, is VTLLEQNPRWRLVPRGQAVNLRCILKNSQYPWMSWYQQDLQKQLQWLFTLRSPGDKEVKSLPGADYLATRVTDTELRLQVANMSQGRTLYCTCSAVRGGTEVFFGKGTRLTVV.

This clone was seen only a few times. The listed genes are named as in mouse. The read stops 4 residues short of the end of the CDR3; the missing end is completed from the germline J gene. This chain links TRBV31 with TRBJ2-1; 8 bases are a match to TRBD1. Trimming took 8 bases from V and 3 from J; bases not matched to a gene: 6. CDR1 is GKSSPN, CDR2 SITVG, per germline. CDR3 length: 13 amino acids. The sequenced CDR3 bases are TGTGCCCCAAAGACAGGGGCCTATGCT. Encoded protein: CAPKTGAYA. The whole CDR3 is CAPKTGAYAEQFF.

This clone was observed a few times. Mouse gene names apply. The CDR3 is cut off 4 residues early in the read; its end comes from the germline J gene. The chain links TRBV13-1 to TRBJ2-5, with 9 positions matching TRBD2. Unmatched junction bases numbered 4, after V lost 0 bases and J lost 2 bases. Germline V CDR1 and CDR2: NSHNY, SYGAGN. This CDR3 contains 16 residues. Here the CDR3 reads CASSDDGGAGQDTQYF. The CDR3 DNA, read in part, is TGTGCCAGCAGTGATGATGGGGGGGCAGGCCAAGAC.

Comments on this clone: Each gene name is a mouse one. The read gets to within 4 residues of the CDR3 end, and the germline J gene fills in the rest. The V call is TRBV13-2, the J call TRBJ2-3; TRBD1 matches 8 bases. Germline CDR1 is NNHNN and CDR2 is SYGAGS (reference sequence). Losses at the gene ends were 3 bases for V and 2 bases for J; bases not matched to a gene: 5. The CDR3 is 15 residues long. Incomplete CDR3 DNA: TGTGCCAGCGGTGCGATACAGGGGGTTGCAGAA. Protein product: CASGAIQGVAE. The CDR3 in its entirety is CASGAIQGVAETLYF.

This clone was recorded a few times. The genes and germline here are from mouse. The missing CDR3 end, 4 residues past where the read stops, is filled in from the germline J gene. Different DNA sequences within this sample yield the same CDR3. The chain links TRBV13-1 to TRBJ2-2; a possible D gene is TRBD2 (7 bases). Trimming removed 3 bases at V and 6 bases at J, with 9 bases between. This CDR3 is built from 13 residues. In germline, CDR1 is NSHNY, CDR2 SYGAGN. CDR3 sequence reads: CASSAGGPGQLYF. The CDR3 DNA, read in part, is TGTGCCAGCAGTGCTGGGGGCCCCGGG.

As for this clone: Gene labels here are mouse ones. The CDR3 is cut off 4 residues early in the read; its end comes from the germline J gene. This chain links TRBV19 with TRBJ2-3, with 12 bases identical to TRBD1. The V and J ends lost 2 bases and 3 bases, in that order; junction bases with no gene match: 4. Germline loops: CDR1 FNHDT, CDR2 SITEND (reference sequence). The CDR3 length is 16 residues. Incomplete CDR3 DNA: TGTGCCAGCAGTATGGGGACAGGGGGCGCCGCAGAA. This sequence encodes CASSMGTGGAAE. The CDR3 in its entirety is CASSMGTGGAAETLYF.

Comments on this clone: Here the gene names and germline are mouse. The observed sequence ends 4 residues before the CDR3 terminus, with the missing tail filled in from the germline J gene. This chain connects TRBV1 to TRBJ2-5; TRBD2 aligns across 12 bases. The CDR3 runs to 16 residues. The germline gives CDR1 NSQYPW, CDR2 LRSPGD (reference sequence). The J segment lost 2 bases and the V segment lost 4 bases, leaving 4 bases of the junction unmatched. The CDR3 reads CTCSETGGAIQDTQYF. CDR3 DNA, as far as it was read: TGCACCTGCAGTGAGACTGGGGGGGCGATCCAAGAC. Drawing the rest from reference TRBV1 and TRBJ2-5, the complete variable domain is VTLLEQNPRWRLVPRGQAVNLRCILKNSQYPWMSWYQQDLQKQLQWLFTLRSPGDKEVKSLPGADYLATRVTDTELRLQVANMSQGRTLYCTCSETGGAIQDTQYFGPGTRLLVL.

This clone was detected ten times or more. Genes and germline come from the mouse. The sequenced CDR3 bases are TGTGCTAGCAGTAGAGATCGTCAGAGCTCCTAT. This codes for CASSRDRQSSY. The whole CDR3 reads CASSRDRQSSYEQYF. The chain has TRBV17 and TRBJ2-7, with D uncertain. The CDR3 end lies 4 residues beyond the end of the read and is filled in from the germline J gene. V was trimmed by 0 bases and J by 0 bases, leaving 9 bases between them. CDR3 length equals 15 residues. Germline CDR1 is MNHDT and CDR2 is YYDKIL.

Only a few counts were recorded for this clone. Gene and germline names: mouse. Coverage ceases 4 residues before the CDR3 finishes, and the germline J gene fills in the end. The chain employs TRBV1 and TRBJ2-1, with TRBD1 as a possible D gene (5 bases). Germline assignment: CDR1 NSQYPW and CDR2 LRSPGD (reference sequence). With 0 bases removed from V and 1 base from J, the gap between germline ends came to 10 bases. There are 16 residues in the CDR3. CDR3 bases read: TGCACCTGCAGTGCAGATTCGGCAGGGAACTATGCT. This gives the protein CTCSADSAGNYA. The complete CDR3 reads CTCSADSAGNYAEQFF.

Concerning this clone itself: Gene names are the mouse ones. The CDR3 end is not reached by the read, which stops 4 residues before it; the germline J gene fills it in. V usage is TRBV13-3 and J usage is TRBJ2-1, with 12 bases aligning to TRBD2. The CDR3 totals 14 residues. Per the germline V gene, CDR1 is NNHDY and CDR2 is SYVADS. The CDR3 reads CANIRDWGEAEQFF. CDR3 DNA, as far as it was read: TGTGCCAACATCCGGGACTGGGGGGAGGCT.

This clone has a handful of counts. Gene names denote mouse genes. The read falls 4 residues short of the CDR3 end, and the missing part is taken from the germline J gene. The chain links TRBV5 to TRBJ2-1, with 9 bases fitting TRBD1. There are 14 residues in the CDR3. In germline, CDR1 is LGHNA, CDR2 YNLKQL (reference sequence). V lost 3 bases to trimming and J lost 6 bases; unmatched junction nucleotides: 3. The CDR3 region is CASSQDRGFAEQFF. The DNA read from the CDR3 is TGTGCCAGCAGCCAGGACAGGGGTTTTGCT.

This clone has just a few counts. Gene labels here are mouse ones. The CDR3 end lies 4 residues beyond the end of the read and is filled in from the germline J gene. The same CDR3 also results from other DNA sequences found in this sample. The chain recombines TRBV1 with TRBJ2-5; 7 bases are a match to TRBD1. From germline, CDR1 is NSQYPW and CDR2 LRSPGD (reference sequence). CDR3 length: 12 amino acids. CDR3 residues: CTCSDRGDTQYF. The covered CDR3 bases are TGCACCTGCAGTGACAGGGGAGAC.

This clone was detected a few times. Any gene name here is a mouse gene name. The read ends 3 residues before the CDR3 terminus; that terminus is restored from the germline J gene. V is TRBV19 and J is TRBJ1-6, with D possibly matching TRBD1 (6 bases). TRBJ1-6 is sorted into the ORF group, with uncertain function. The CDR3 runs 14 residues. V was cut by 6 bases and J by 4 bases, with 11 bases left in between. Germline-derived CDR1 and CDR2 are FNHDT and SITEND (reference sequence). Incomplete CDR3 DNA: TGTGCCAGCAAGCCGGGACAATATAATTCGCCC. The encoded protein is CASKPGQYNSP. The full CDR3 protein is CASKPGQYNSPLYF.

About this clone: Gene names and germline match the mouse. The observed sequence ends 4 residues before the CDR3 terminus, with the missing tail filled in from the germline J gene. This rearrangement joins TRBV19 to TRBJ2-2; D perhaps matches TRBD1 (6 bases). Germline V gives CDR1 FNHDT, CDR2 SITEND (reference sequence). The CDR3 spans 14 residues. V was trimmed by 5 bases and J by 4 bases, leaving 12 bases between them. CDR3 sequence: CASRTRGGTGQLYF. The CDR3 DNA, read in part, is TGTGCCAGCAGGACCAGGGGTGGCACCGGG.

In this sample, this clone turned up a few times. The genes and germline here are from mouse. Sequencing ends 3 residues short of the CDR3 end; the germline J gene provides the rest. Other nucleotide sequences from this sample produce the same CDR3. The chain is built from TRBV14 and TRBJ1-6; 7 positions agree with TRBD1. TRBJ1-6 is classed as an ORF, of uncertain function. The CDR3 sequence is 15 residues long. The V segment lost 3 bases and the J segment 1 base; nucleotides outside the gene matches: 1. Germline-derived CDR1 and CDR2 are SGHDT and FRDEAV. The CDR3 bases that were read are TGTGCCAGCAGTTCGACAGGGTCCTATAATTCGCCC. Amino acids: CASSSTGSYNSP. Given in full, the CDR3 is CASSSTGSYNSPLYF.

Worth noting for this clone: Mouse gene names and germline throughout. Read data end 4 residues before the CDR3 end; the end is taken from the germline J gene. This chain joins TRBV14 and TRBJ2-1; tentatively, D is TRBD1 (5 bases). Trimming pared 9 bases from V and 3 bases from J, leaving 10 bases between. The CDR3 totals 12 residues. Germline loops: CDR1 SGHDT, CDR2 FRDEAV. CDR3 loop: CAKTEIYAEQFF. The DNA read from the CDR3 is TGTGCCAAGACAGAAATCTATGCT. The variable domain in full, completed from reference TRBV14 and TRBJ2-1, reads EAGVTQSPRYAVLQEGQAVSFWCDPISGHDTLYWYQQPRDQGPQLLVYFRDEAVIDNSQLPSDRFSAVRPKGTNSTLKIQSAKQGDTATYLCAKTEIYAEQFFGPGTRLTVL.

This clone was counted only a few times. Mouse germline and gene names are used. The read ends 4 residues early relative to the CDR3; the germline J gene fills the gap. J is TRBJ1-2 and V is TRBV19; 7 positions agree with TRBD1. This CDR3 contains 14 residues. J was trimmed by 2 bases and V by 5 bases; bases with no gene match: 6. Per germline, CDR1 FNHDT and CDR2 SITEND (reference sequence). CDR3 in amino acids: CASSQGGANSDYTF. CDR3 bases read: TGTGCCAGCAGCCAAGGGGGCGCGAACTCC.

This clone was detected many times. Genes here carry mouse names. The CDR3 end lies 4 residues beyond the end of the read and is filled in from the germline J gene. This chain links TRBV17 with TRBJ2-5; TRBD1 matches at 9 bases. The V gene's germline CDR1 is MNHDT and CDR2 YYDKIL. This CDR3 comprises 13 residues. Here the CDR3 reads CASSGTGKDTQYF. The part of the CDR3 DNA that was read is TGTGCTAGCTCCGGGACAGGGAAGGAC.

In the case of this clone: Germline and genes here are mouse. The sample contains more than one DNA sequence encoding this CDR3. This chain's CDR3 is CASSDRGQKDTQYF. The DNA read from the CDR3 is TGTGCCAGCAGTGATCGTGGACAGAAAGAC. The genes are TRBV13-3 and TRBJ2-5, with D possibly being TRBD1 (6 bases). The missing CDR3 end, 4 residues past where the read stops, is filled in from the germline J gene. This CDR3 region has 14 residues. CDR1 and CDR2 from the germline V gene are NNHDY and SYVADS.

As to this clone: Gene names are the mouse ones. The sequenced fragment ends 4 residues before the CDR3 boundary, so the rest is inferred from the germline J gene. This sequence joins TRBV13-2 and TRBJ2-2, with no clear D. The V end lost 9 bases, the J end lost 0 bases, and 6 bases lay between the germline ends. Per the germline V gene, CDR1 is NNHNN and CDR2 is SYGAGS (reference sequence). This CDR3 comprises 12 residues. The CDR3 is CATSANTGQLYF. The sequenced part of the CDR3 DNA is TGTGCCACCAGTGCAAACACCGGG.

Notes on this clone: These gene names are mouse names. The read ends 4 residues before the CDR3 terminus; that terminus is restored from the germline J gene. V gene TRBV13-2 combines with J gene TRBJ2-7; possibly TRBD1 for D (5 bases). CDR1 is NNHNN, CDR2 SYGAGS, per germline (reference sequence). CDR3 size: 15 residues. Trimming left V 0 bases short and J 0 bases short, with 10 bases between. The sequenced part of the CDR3 DNA is TGTGCCAGCGGTGATGCTGGCAGGGACTCCTAT. As protein: CASGDAGRDSY. The whole CDR3 is CASGDAGRDSYEQYF.

Comments on this clone: The gene symbols are mouse symbols. The read finishes 4 residues shy of the CDR3 end, and the germline J gene is used to complete it. This chain connects TRBV13-2 to TRBJ1-2; D not certain. This CDR3 has 13 residues. V was clipped by 3 bases and J by 2 bases, with 8 bases between them. The germline CDR1 and CDR2 sequences are NNHNN and SYGAGS (reference sequence). The CDR3 spells CASGGMGNSDYTF. The part of the CDR3 DNA that was read is TGTGCCAGCGGTGGGATGGGGAACTCC.

As concerns this clone: Gene names are the mouse ones. The read stops 4 residues short of the end of the CDR3; the missing end is completed from the germline J gene. The rearrangement uses TRBV13-2 and TRBJ2-2; tentative D call: TRBD1 (6 bases). The CDR3 runs 13 residues. Germline loops: CDR1 NNHNN, CDR2 SYGAGS (reference sequence). Trimming shortened V by 3 bases and J by 6 bases, and 9 bases separated the two germline ends. CDR3 protein: CASGGQGSGQLYF. CDR3 DNA (partial): TGTGCCAGCGGTGGTCAGGGGTCCGGG.

In this sample, this clone turned up a few times. The gene symbols are mouse symbols. The DNA ends 4 residues before the CDR3 does, and the rest of the CDR3 is filled in from the germline J gene. The chain joins TRBV14 to TRBJ2-7, with TRBD2 matching over 9 bases. From germline, CDR1 is SGHDT and CDR2 FRDEAV. The CDR3 consists of 13 residues. Partial CDR3 DNA: TGTGCCAGCAGCCGGGACTGGGCGTAT. It translates to CASSRDWAY. The CDR3 as a whole reads CASSRDWAYEQYF.

Details on this clone: Each gene name is a mouse one. The sequence runs out 4 residues before the end of the CDR3; the remainder is reconstructed from the germline J gene. The rearrangement joins TRBV31 to TRBJ2-2; 10 positions agree with TRBD2. V was clipped by 5 bases and J by 2 bases; unmatched bases: 2. Germline V gene data show CDR1 as GKSSPN and CDR2 as SITVG. The CDR3 sequence is 14 residues long. CDR3 bases read: TGTGCCTGGCCGGACTGGGGGAACACCGGG. Translating gives CAWPDWGNTG. The entire CDR3 protein is CAWPDWGNTGQLYF.

This clone appeared many times. Genes and germline come from the mouse. The read stops 4 residues short of the end of the CDR3; the missing end is completed from the germline J gene. The V gene is TRBV1, the J gene TRBJ2-1; 10 bases are a match to TRBD2. In germline, CDR1 is NSQYPW, CDR2 LRSPGD (reference sequence). The junction had 4 bases not matched to a gene; V was cut back by 1 base and J by 4 bases. The CDR3 is 16 residues long. This CDR3 is CTCSAVWGGRYAEQFF. The sequenced CDR3 bases are TGCACCTGCAGTGCAGTCTGGGGGGGCAGATATGCT.

Worth noting for this clone: The gene names here belong to mouse. The read is 4 residues too short to cover the CDR3 end, so that end is filled in from the germline J gene. Within the sample, other DNA sequences also encode this same CDR3. This chain uses TRBV31 with TRBJ2-1, with 10 bases lining up with TRBD2. The CDR3 is 15 amino acids. The junction had 2 bases not matched to a gene; V was cut back by 2 bases and J by 1 base. CDR1 is GKSSPN, CDR2 SITVG, per germline. The CDR3 bases that were read are TGTGCCTGGAGTTTGGACTGGGGGAACTATGCT. This codes for CAWSLDWGNYA. The entire CDR3 protein is CAWSLDWGNYAEQFF.

This clone was counted a few times. Here the gene names and germline are mouse. The CDR3 end is not reached by the read, which stops 4 residues before it; the germline J gene fills it in. The V call is TRBV13-1, the J call TRBJ1-1, with D possibly TRBD1 on 5 matching bases. CDR3 length equals 13 residues. V was shortened by 5 bases and J by 0 bases, with 8 bases between the two germline ends. Per germline, CDR1 NSHNY and CDR2 SYGAGN. The CDR3 DNA, read in part, is TGTGCCAGCAGGACAGATGCAAACACA. This gives the protein CASRTDANT. The complete CDR3 reads CASRTDANTEVFF.

This clone was recorded a few times. Here the gene names and germline are mouse. The sequence runs out 4 residues before the end of the CDR3; the remainder is reconstructed from the germline J gene. Other DNA variants within this sample encode the same CDR3. V usage is TRBV19 and J usage is TRBJ2-3, with 10 bases identical to TRBD2. The trim removed 2 bases at V and 2 bases at J, leaving 5 bases unmatched. This CDR3 has 16 residues. Germline values: CDR1 FNHDT, CDR2 SITEND (reference sequence). Here the CDR3 reads CASSIPGGASAETLYF. CDR3 DNA, as far as it was read: TGTGCCAGCAGTATCCCTGGGGGGGCCTCTGCAGAA.